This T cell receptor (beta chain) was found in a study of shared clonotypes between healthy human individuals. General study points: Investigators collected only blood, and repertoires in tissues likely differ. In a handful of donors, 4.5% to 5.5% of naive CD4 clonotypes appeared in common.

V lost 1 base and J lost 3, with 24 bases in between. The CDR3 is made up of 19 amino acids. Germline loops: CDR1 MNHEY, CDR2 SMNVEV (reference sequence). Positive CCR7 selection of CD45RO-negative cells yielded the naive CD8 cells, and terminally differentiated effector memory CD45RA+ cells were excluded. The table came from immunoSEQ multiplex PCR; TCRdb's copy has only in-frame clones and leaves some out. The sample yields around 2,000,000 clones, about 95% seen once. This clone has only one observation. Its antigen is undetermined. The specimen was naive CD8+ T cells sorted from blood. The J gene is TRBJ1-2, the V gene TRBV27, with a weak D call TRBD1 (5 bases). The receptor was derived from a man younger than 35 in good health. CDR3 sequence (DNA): TGTGCCAGCAGTTTATATAGGGACCTCGGGTCCCTGAATCACTATGGCTACACCTTC. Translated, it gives CASSLYRDLGSLNHYGYTF.